The rows below give T cell receptor beta chains drawn from one sample of a study of cytomegalovirus exposure and HLA in healthy donors. Only in-frame clones appear in the TCRdb table, and some are missing; sequencing was by immunoSEQ multiplex PCR. The sample gives 130,000 to 150,000 clones, 70% to 90% of which show up once; roughly 6.5% is in the top ten. Material for sequencing was PBMCs. The receptor set was obtained from a woman between 25 and 40 years old in good health and CMV-seropositive. Both conserved end residues are part of each CDR3. The order of the fields is D gene, V gene, clone size, J gene, CDR3 protein, CDR3 DNA. A D gene is named only where the DNA matches it firmly. The listing skips clone size in some rows; elsewhere it reads once, few, many or a size class.

d_gene: TRBD2
v_gene: TRBV27
abundance: -
j_gene: TRBJ2-1
CDR3aa: CASSPVYLAGFNEQFF
CDR3nt: TGTGCCAGCAGTCCGGTTTATCTAGCGGGCTTCAATGAGCAGTTCTTC

d_gene: -
v_gene: TRBV28
abundance: -
j_gene: TRBJ2-4
CDR3aa: CASSLNFRQGAKNIQYF
CDR3nt: TGTGCCAGCAGTTTAAACTTCCGGCAGGGGGCCAAAAACATTCAGTACTTC

d_gene: TRBD1
v_gene: TRBV7-8
abundance: -
j_gene: TRBJ2-7
CDR3aa: CASSQTGLDSYEQYF
CDR3nt: TGTGCCAGCAGCCAGACAGGGCTAGACTCCTACGAGCAGTACTTC

d_gene: -
v_gene: TRBV7-6
abundance: -
j_gene: TRBJ1-3
CDR3aa: CASSSPRTSGNTIYF
CDR3nt: TGTGCCAGCAGCTCTCCTCGGACAAGTGGAAACACCATATATTTT

d_gene: -
v_gene: TRBV7-9
abundance: -
j_gene: TRBJ1-1
CDR3aa: CASSLAGIEAFF
CDR3nt: TGTGCCAGCAGCTTAGCCGGGATTGAAGCTTTCTTT

d_gene: TRBD1
v_gene: TRBV6-5
abundance: -
j_gene: TRBJ1-6
CDR3aa: CASSSRQGLTALHF
CDR3nt: TGTGCCAGCAGTTCTCGACAGGGTTTAACCGCCCTCCACTTT

d_gene: TRBD2
v_gene: TRBV11-2
abundance: -
j_gene: TRBJ2-3
CDR3aa: CASSGGGPSTDTQYF
CDR3nt: TGTGCCAGCAGCGGGGGGGGTCCCAGCACAGATACGCAGTATTTT

d_gene: TRBD2
v_gene: TRBV5-1
abundance: -
j_gene: TRBJ2-1
CDR3aa: CASSQGLAGGPSYNEQFF
CDR3nt: TGCGCCAGCAGCCAGGGACTAGCGGGAGGACCCTCCTACAATGAGCAGTTCTTC

d_gene: TRBD1
v_gene: TRBV6-4
abundance: -
j_gene: TRBJ1-1
CDR3aa: CASSQDRGTEAFF
CDR3nt: TGTGCCAGCAGTCAGGACAGGGGCACTGAAGCTTTCTTT

d_gene: -
v_gene: TRBV4-2
abundance: -
j_gene: TRBJ1-3
CDR3aa: CASSLYGQGNTIYF
CDR3nt: TGTGCCAGCAGCCTCTACGGACAGGGAAACACCATATATTTT

d_gene: -
v_gene: TRBV6-1
abundance: -
j_gene: TRBJ2-2
CDR3aa: CASSGRVVDTGELFF
CDR3nt: TGTGCCAGCAGCGGGAGAGTAGTAGACACCGGGGAGCTGTTTTTT

d_gene: -
v_gene: TRBV19
abundance: once
j_gene: TRBJ1-1
CDR3aa: CASSIGRNTEAFF
CDR3nt: TGTGCCAGTAGTATAGGGAGGAACACTGAAGCTTTCTTT

d_gene: -
v_gene: TRBV5-5
abundance: -
j_gene: TRBJ2-2
CDR3aa: CASSSILYGQEMIGELFF
CDR3nt: TGTGCCAGCAGCTCCATTCTTTATGGGCAAGAAATGATTGGGGAGCTGTTTTTT

d_gene: TRBD2
v_gene: TRBV5-1
abundance: few
j_gene: TRBJ2-1
CDR3aa: CASQPSGTSSNEQFF
CDR3nt: TGCGCCAGCCAGCCATCCGGGACTAGTAGCAATGAGCAGTTCTTC

d_gene: TRBD1
v_gene: TRBV28
abundance: -
j_gene: TRBJ2-7
CDR3aa: CASSLRTGQYYEQYF
CDR3nt: TGTGCCAGCAGTTTGAGGACGGGACAGTACTACGAGCAGTACTTC

d_gene: TRBD1
v_gene: TRBV30
abundance: -
j_gene: TRBJ2-3
CDR3aa: CAWSGPGTGWTDTQYF
CDR3nt: TGTGCCTGGAGTGGCCCGGGGACAGGTTGGACAGATACGCAGTATTTT

d_gene: TRBD1
v_gene: TRBV19
abundance: -
j_gene: TRBJ2-5
CDR3aa: CASSIQTGAETQYF
CDR3nt: TGTGCCAGTAGTATCCAGACAGGGGCAGAGACCCAGTACTTC

d_gene: TRBD2
v_gene: TRBV4-2
abundance: -
j_gene: TRBJ2-1
CDR3aa: CASSQGLAGNNEQFF
CDR3nt: TGTGCCAGCAGCCAAGGGCTAGCGGGGAACAATGAGCAGTTCTTC

d_gene: TRBD2
v_gene: TRBV2
abundance: once
j_gene: TRBJ2-5
CDR3aa: CASTGTSGGAGETQYF
CDR3nt: TGTGCCAGCACCGGGACTAGCGGGGGGGCGGGAGAGACCCAGTACTTC

d_gene: -
v_gene: TRBV7-9
abundance: few
j_gene: TRBJ2-5
CDR3aa: CASSLGTTDGKTQYF
CDR3nt: TGTGCCAGCAGCTTGGGCACCACGGACGGGAAGACCCAGTACTTC

d_gene: -
v_gene: TRBV19
abundance: -
j_gene: TRBJ1-1
CDR3aa: CASSQGFTEAFF
CDR3nt: TGTGCCAGTAGTCAGGGTTTCACTGAAGCTTTCTTT

d_gene: TRBD2
v_gene: TRBV18
abundance: -
j_gene: TRBJ2-5
CDR3aa: CASSPGTSAYQETQYF
CDR3nt: TGTGCCAGCTCACCAGGGACTAGCGCGTACCAAGAGACCCAGTACTTC

d_gene: TRBD2
v_gene: TRBV2
abundance: -
j_gene: TRBJ2-7
CDR3aa: CASSSAGDYEQYF
CDR3nt: TGTGCCAGCAGTTCAGCGGGAGACTACGAGCAGTACTTC

d_gene: TRBD2
v_gene: TRBV10-1
abundance: few
j_gene: TRBJ2-7
CDR3aa: CASSEDLAVPYEQYF
CDR3nt: TGCGCCAGCAGTGAGGATCTAGCGGTCCCCTACGAGCAGTACTTC